Ten or more counts support the clone carrying this T cell receptor beta chain. What it binds is unknown. The data originate from a study of CD8 T cells in ankylosing spondylitis. Germline values: CDR1 SGDLS, CDR2 YYNGEE. The V end was cut by 0 bases, the J end by 2 bases, with 14 bases between. This CDR3 comprises 16 residues. Study-wide findings and caveats: Some motif variants had been reported before (in reactive arthritis synovial fluid and blood). What seemed typical of ankylosing spondylitis blood was a TCR beta motif built from roughly eight highly homologous variants. As reported, disease-linked clones showed significant enrichment in matched ankylosing spondylitis synovial fluid.

For TCR beta, libraries came from quantitative 5'-RACE with molecular barcodes. TCRdb re-called the 5' RACE reads through MiXCR, storing one row per CDR3 protein. The data show about 39,000 distinct CDR3 sequences, less than 4% seen once. The receptor's source is a male donor with ankylosing spondylitis or in good health (not recorded which). This chain connects TRBV9 to TRBJ2-5; D is possibly TRBD1 (5 bases). The sample was blood, either unsorted or a sorted T cell fraction (not recorded which). CDR3 sequence: CASSVGPSQGQETQYF. The CDR3 DNA sequence: TGTGCCAGCAGCGTAGGACCCAGCCAGGGACAAGAGACCCAGTACTTC.